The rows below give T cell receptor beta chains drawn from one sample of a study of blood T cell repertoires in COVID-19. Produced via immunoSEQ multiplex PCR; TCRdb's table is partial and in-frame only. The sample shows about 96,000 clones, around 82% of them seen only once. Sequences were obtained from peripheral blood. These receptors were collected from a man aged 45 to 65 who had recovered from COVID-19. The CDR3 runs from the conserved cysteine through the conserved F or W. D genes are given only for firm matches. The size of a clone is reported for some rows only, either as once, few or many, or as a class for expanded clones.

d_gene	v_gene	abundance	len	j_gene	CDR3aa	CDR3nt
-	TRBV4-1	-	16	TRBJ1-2	CASSQEMNRAREGYTF	TGCGCCAGCAGCCAAGAAATGAACAGGGCTAGAGAAGGCTACACCTTC
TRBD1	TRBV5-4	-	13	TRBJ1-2	CAGGTGDGYGYTF	TGTGCCGGGGGGACAGGGGATGGCTATGGCTACACCTTC
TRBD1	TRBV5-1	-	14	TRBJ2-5	CASSPGQNSETQYF	TGCGCCAGCAGCCCGGGACAGAACTCGGAGACCCAGTACTTC
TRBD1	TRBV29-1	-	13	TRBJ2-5	CSVDGTGQETQYF	TGCAGCGTTGACGGGACAGGCCAAGAGACCCAGTACTTC
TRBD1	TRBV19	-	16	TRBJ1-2	CASNPVPGQGFYGYTF	TGTGCCAGTAATCCAGTCCCGGGACAGGGATTCTATGGCTACACCTTC
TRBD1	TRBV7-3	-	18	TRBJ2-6	CASSLTPGGSSGANVLTF	TGTGCCAGCAGCTTAACTCCAGGGGGCTCCTCTGGGGCCAACGTCCTGACTTTC
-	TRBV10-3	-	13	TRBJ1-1	CAIMKSRNTEAFF	TGTGCCATCATGAAGTCGAGGAACACTGAAGCTTTCTTT
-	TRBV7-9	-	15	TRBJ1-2	CASSRMGGTGYGYTF	TGTGCCAGCAGCCGGATGGGAGGAACAGGCTATGGCTACACCTTC
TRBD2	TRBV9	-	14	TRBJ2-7	CASSASSGGYEQYF	TGTGCCAGCAGCGCCAGTAGCGGGGGCTACGAGCAGTACTTC
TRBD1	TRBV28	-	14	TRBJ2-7	CASSLLQGSNEQYF	TGTGCCAGCAGTCTACTACAGGGGTCTAACGAGCAGTACTTC
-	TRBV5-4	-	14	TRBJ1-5	CASSSEGGDQPQHF	TGTGCCAGCAGCTCGGAAGGGGGTGATCAGCCCCAGCATTTT
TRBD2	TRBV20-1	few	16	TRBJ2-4	CSASRPGGRAKNIQYF	TGCAGTGCTAGTCGGCCGGGAGGGCGCGCCAAAAACATTCAGTACTTC
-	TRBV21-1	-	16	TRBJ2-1	CASSKVEADRENEQFF	TGTGCCAGCAGCAAAGTGGAGGCGGACAGGGAAAATGAGCAGTTCTTC
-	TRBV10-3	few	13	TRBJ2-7	CAITAAQGSEQYF	TGTGCCATCACCGCCGCGCAGGGTTCCGAGCAGTACTTC
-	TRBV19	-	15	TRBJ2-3	CASSTPFSSTDTQYF	TGTGCCAGTAGTACCCCCTTTAGCTCCACAGATACGCAGTATTTT
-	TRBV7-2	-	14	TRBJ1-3	CASSLRGTGNTIYF	TGTGCCAGCAGCTTACGGGGAACTGGAAACACCATATATTTT
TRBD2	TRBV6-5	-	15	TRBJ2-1	CASTRLAGGHNEQFF	TGTGCCAGCACCCGACTAGCGGGGGGGCATAATGAGCAGTTCTTC
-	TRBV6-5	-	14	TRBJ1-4	CASSRQAAGEKLFF	TGTGCCAGCAGCCGACAGGCCGCAGGGGAAAAACTGTTTTTT
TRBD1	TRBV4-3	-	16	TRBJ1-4	CASSQETGGGNEKLFF	TGCGCCAGCAGCCAAGAAACAGGGGGCGGTAATGAAAAACTGTTTTTT
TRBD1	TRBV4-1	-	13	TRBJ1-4	CASRRDRNEKLFF	TGCGCCAGCAGGCGGGACAGGAATGAAAAACTGTTTTTT
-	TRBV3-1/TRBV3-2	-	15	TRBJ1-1	CASSFHSYLNTEAFF	TGTGCCAGCAGCTTCCACAGCTATTTGAACACTGAAGCTTTCTTT
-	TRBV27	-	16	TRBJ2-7	CASSPGGLVISYEQYF	TGTGCCAGCAGCCCAGGGGGACTAGTGATCTCCTACGAGCAGTACTTC
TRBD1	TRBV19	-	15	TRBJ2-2	CASSTQGAGTGELFF	TGTGCCAGTAGTACACAGGGGGCGGGCACCGGGGAGCTGTTTTTT
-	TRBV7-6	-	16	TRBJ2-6	CASEDSIVSGANVLTF	TGTGCCAGCGAAGACAGTATTGTCTCTGGGGCCAACGTCCTGACTTTC
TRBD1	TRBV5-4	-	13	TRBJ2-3	CASSFDRGDTQYF	TGTGCCAGCAGCTTCGACAGGGGAGATACGCAGTATTTT
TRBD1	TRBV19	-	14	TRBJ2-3	CASSPDRAPDTQYF	TGTGCCAGCAGCCCGGACAGGGCCCCAGATACGCAGTATTTT
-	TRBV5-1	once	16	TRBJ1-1	CASSLPGTGGNTEAFF	TGCGCCAGCAGCTTACCCGGGACGGGAGGGAACACTGAAGCTTTCTTT
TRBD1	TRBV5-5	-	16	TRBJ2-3	CASSGGQGISTDTQYF	TGTGCCAGCAGCGGGGGACAGGGAATAAGCACAGATACGCAGTATTTT
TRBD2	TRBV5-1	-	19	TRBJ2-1	CASSSGLAGTRSSYNEQFF	TGCGCCAGCAGCTCGGGACTAGCGGGGACTCGCAGCTCCTACAATGAGCAGTTCTTC
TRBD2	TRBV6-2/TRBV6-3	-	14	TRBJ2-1	CASSRLAGGDEQFF	TGTGCCAGCAGTCGACTAGCGGGAGGGGATGAGCAGTTCTTC
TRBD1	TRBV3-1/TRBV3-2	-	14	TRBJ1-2	CASSQVQGAGGYTF	TGTGCCAGCAGCCAAGTTCAGGGGGCAGGGGGCTACACCTTC
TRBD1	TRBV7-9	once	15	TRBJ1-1	CASSSLNRGRAEAFF	TGTGCCAGCAGCTCCCTAAACAGGGGTCGGGCTGAAGCTTTCTTT
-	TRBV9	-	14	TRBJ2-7	CASSPGHENYEQYF	TGTGCCAGCAGCCCGGGACACGAAAACTACGAGCAGTACTTC
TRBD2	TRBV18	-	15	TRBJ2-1	CASSRSLAGVDEQFF	TGTGCCAGCTCACGTTCCCTAGCGGGAGTTGATGAGCAGTTCTTC
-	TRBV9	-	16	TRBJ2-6	CASSAITVSGANVLTF	TGTGCCAGCAGCGCGATAACAGTCTCTGGGGCCAACGTCCTGACTTTC
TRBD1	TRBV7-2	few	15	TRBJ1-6	CASSSQTGLDSPLHF	TGTGCCAGCAGCTCTCAGACAGGGCTCGATTCACCCCTCCACTTT
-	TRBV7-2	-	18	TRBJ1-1	CASSLGPGGGVTNTEAFF	TGTGCCAGCAGCTTAGGCCCCGGCGGAGGGGTCACGAACACTGAAGCTTTCTTT
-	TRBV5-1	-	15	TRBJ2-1	CASSLVGQLYNEQFF	TGCGCCAGCAGCCTGGTGGGACAACTTTACAATGAGCAGTTCTTC
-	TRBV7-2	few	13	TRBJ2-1	CASSGSSYNEQFF	TGTGCCAGCAGCGGGAGCTCCTACAATGAGCAGTTCTTC
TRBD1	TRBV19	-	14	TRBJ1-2	CASRLQGAGYGYTF	TGTGCCAGTAGACTACAGGGGGCTGGCTATGGCTACACCTTC
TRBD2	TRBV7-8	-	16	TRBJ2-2	CASSLNAGGATGELFF	TGTGCCAGCAGCTTAAATGCGGGGGGCGCGACCGGGGAGCTGTTTTTT
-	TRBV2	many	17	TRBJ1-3	CASSPDGGLNSGNTIYF	TGTGCCAGCAGCCCCGACGGGGGGTTGAACTCTGGAAACACCATATATTTT
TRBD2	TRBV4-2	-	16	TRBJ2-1	CASSQGAGAGYNEQFF	TGTGCCAGCAGCCAAGGGGCGGGAGCAGGGTACAATGAGCAGTTCTTC
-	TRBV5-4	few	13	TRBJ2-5	CASSPDSQETQYF	TGTGCCAGCAGTCCGGACAGCCAAGAGACCCAGTACTTC
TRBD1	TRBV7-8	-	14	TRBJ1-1	CASSLPTGGTEAFF	TGTGCCAGCAGCTTACCAACAGGGGGCACTGAAGCTTTCTTT
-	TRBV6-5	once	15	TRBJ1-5	CASSRGQSSNQPQHF	TGTGCCAGCAGTCGTGGACAGAGTAGCAATCAGCCCCAGCATTTT
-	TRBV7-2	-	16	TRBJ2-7	CASSYMLGSGSPEQYF	TGTGCCAGCAGCTACATGCTGGGTAGCGGAAGCCCCGAGCAGTACTTC
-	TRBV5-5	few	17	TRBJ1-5	CASSARLTGPSDQPQHF	TGTGCCAGCAGCGCTCGTCTGACAGGTCCCTCCGATCAGCCCCAGCATTTT
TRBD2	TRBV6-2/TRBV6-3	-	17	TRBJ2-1	CASSYYNSGRVEGEQFF	TGTGCCAGCAGTTACTACAACAGCGGGAGGGTCGAGGGGGAGCAGTTCTTC
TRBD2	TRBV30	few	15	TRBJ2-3	CAWSARAGNRDTQYF	TGTGCCTGGAGTGCGCGAGCGGGGAACCGTGATACGCAGTATTTT
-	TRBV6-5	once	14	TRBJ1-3	CASKDQGFGNTIYF	TGTGCCAGCAAAGACCAGGGTTTCGGAAACACCATATATTTT
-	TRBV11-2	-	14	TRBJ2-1	CASSLRAGPNEQFF	TGTGCCAGCAGCTTACGGGCAGGGCCGAATGAGCAGTTCTTC
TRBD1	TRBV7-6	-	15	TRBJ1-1	CASSLAGGGNTEAFF	TGTGCCAGCAGCTTAGCAGGGGGCGGGAACACTGAAGCTTTCTTT
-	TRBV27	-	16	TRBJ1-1	CASRATGTIKSTEAFF	TGTGCCAGCAGGGCAACCGGGACAATTAAATCCACTGAAGCTTTCTTT
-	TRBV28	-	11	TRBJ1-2	CASSLSYGYTF	TGTGCCAGCAGTTTATCTTATGGCTACACCTTC
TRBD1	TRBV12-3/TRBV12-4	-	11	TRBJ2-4	CASSFDRVTFF	TGTGCCAGCAGCTTTGACAGGGTTACTTTCTTC
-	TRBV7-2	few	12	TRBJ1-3	CASSLQGYTIYF	TGTGCCAGCAGCTTACAGGGCTACACCATATATTTT